A selection of T cell receptor beta chains follows, all from one sample in a study of radiation and T cells in renal cell carcinoma. Profiling relied on immunoSEQ multiplex PCR, and the TCRdb table lists in-frame clones only, not all of them. In the table there are 160,000 or so clones, roughly 87% of which are singletons. Sequenced here: blood, sampled from a patient whose treatment included radiotherapy and nephrectomy. The receptors were sampled from a woman in her forties or fifties with renal cell carcinoma. Both conserved end residues are part of each CDR3. The order of the fields is D gene, J gene, V gene, CDR3 length, clone size, CDR3 protein, CDR3 DNA. D genes are given only for firm matches. Some rows mark clone size as missing; the rest say once, few, many or name a class of expanded clone.

NA TRBJ2-2 TRBV9 17 NA CASSVEGVGRGTGELFF TGTGCCAGCAGCGTAGAAGGGGTGGGCCGAGGCACCGGGGAGCTGTTTTTT
TRBD1 TRBJ2-7 TRBV5-8 15 NA CASRLTGGGGYEQYF TGTGCCAGCAGACTTACAGGGGGTGGGGGCTACGAGCAGTACTTC
TRBD1 TRBJ2-2 TRBV29-1 14 NA CSVWTGVNTGELFF TGCAGCGTTTGGACAGGGGTCAACACCGGGGAGCTGTTTTTT
NA TRBJ2-2 TRBV4-1 11 NA CASSVTGELFF TGCGCCAGCAGCGTCACCGGGGAGCTGTTTTTT
TRBD1 TRBJ1-5 TRBV6-6 15 NA CASTADRAVYQPQHF TGTGCCAGCACCGCCGACAGGGCGGTCTACCAGCCCCAGCATTTT
NA TRBJ2-3 TRBV20-1 11 NA CSAGQVDTQYF TGCAGTGCTGGTCAAGTAGATACGCAGTATTTT
NA TRBJ1-2 TRBV6-5 14 NA CASSYLNLNYGYTF TGTGCCAGCAGTTACTTAAACCTTAACTATGGCTACACCTTC
NA TRBJ1-1 TRBV5-1 14 NA CASSFWQGNTEAFF TGCGCCAGCAGCTTCTGGCAGGGGAACACTGAAGCTTTCTTT
NA TRBJ2-5 TRBV6-1 16 NA CASSEFKGGWQETQYF TGTGCCAGCAGTGAATTTAAGGGGGGGTGGCAAGAGACCCAGTACTTC
NA TRBJ1-6 TRBV7-3 17 NA CASSLNAGASDNSPLHF TGTGCCAGCAGCTTAAATGCGGGGGCTTCGGATAATTCACCCCTCCACTTT
TRBD1 TRBJ2-7 TRBV10-3 16 NA CAISPWTGAGDYEQYF TGTGCCATCAGCCCTTGGACAGGGGCTGGGGACTACGAGCAGTACTTC
TRBD2 TRBJ2-7 TRBV7-3 15 NA CASSLSPSGDYEQYF TGTGCCAGCAGCTTAAGTCCTAGCGGGGACTACGAGCAGTACTTC
TRBD1 TRBJ1-4 TRBV30 13 few CAWSGTGDEKLFF TGTGCCTGGAGTGGTACAGGGGATGAAAAACTGTTTTTT
NA TRBJ1-3 TRBV14 14 NA CASSRDRNPGTIYF TGTGCCAGCAGCCGCGACCGAAATCCGGGAACCATATATTTT
NA TRBJ2-5 TRBV18 14 NA CASSPGTSGGTQYF TGTGCCAGCTCACCCGGGACATCTGGTGGGACCCAGTACTTC